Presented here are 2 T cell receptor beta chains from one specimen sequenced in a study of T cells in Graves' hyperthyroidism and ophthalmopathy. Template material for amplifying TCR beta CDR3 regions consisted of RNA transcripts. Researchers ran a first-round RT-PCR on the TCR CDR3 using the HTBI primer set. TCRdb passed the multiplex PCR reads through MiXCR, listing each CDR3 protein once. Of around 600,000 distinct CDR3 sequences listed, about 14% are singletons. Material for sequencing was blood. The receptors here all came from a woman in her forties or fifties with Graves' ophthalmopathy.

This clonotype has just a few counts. Here the CDR3 reads CASSVYDGAYEQYF. CDR3 DNA: TGTGCCAGCAGCGTATACGACGGAGCCTACGAGCAGTACTTC. This sequence joins TRBV9 and TRBJ2-7; D gene ambiguous. Trimming stripped 1 base from V and 2 bases from J, with 10 bases between. The CDR3 contains 14 residues. Germline assignment: CDR1 SGDLS and CDR2 YYNGEE.

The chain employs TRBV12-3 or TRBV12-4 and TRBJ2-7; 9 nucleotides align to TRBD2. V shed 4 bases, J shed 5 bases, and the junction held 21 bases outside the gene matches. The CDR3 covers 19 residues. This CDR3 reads CASSSRGGAVTGGLHEQYF. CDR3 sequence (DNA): TGTGCCAGCAGTTCGCGGGGGGGGGCGGTAACGGGAGGGCTCCACGAGCAGTACTTC.